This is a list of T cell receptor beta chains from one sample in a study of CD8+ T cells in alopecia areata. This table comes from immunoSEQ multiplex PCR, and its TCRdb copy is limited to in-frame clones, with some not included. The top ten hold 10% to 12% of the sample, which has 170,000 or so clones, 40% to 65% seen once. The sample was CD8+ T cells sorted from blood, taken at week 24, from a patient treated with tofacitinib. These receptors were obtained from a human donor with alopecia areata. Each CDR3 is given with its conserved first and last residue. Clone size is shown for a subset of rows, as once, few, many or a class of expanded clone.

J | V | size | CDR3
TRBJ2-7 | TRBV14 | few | CASRESGSYEQYF
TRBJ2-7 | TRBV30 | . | CAWSGVFFDEQYF
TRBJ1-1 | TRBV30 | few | CAWKPGRNTEAFF
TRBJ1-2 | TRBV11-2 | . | CASSLVSGAYGYTF
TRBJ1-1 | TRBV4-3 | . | CASSQLTSGNTEAFF
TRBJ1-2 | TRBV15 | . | CATSRDLGSNYGYTF
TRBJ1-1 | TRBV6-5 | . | CASIFGTEAFF
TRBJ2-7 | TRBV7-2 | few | CASSPTGTGYYEQYF
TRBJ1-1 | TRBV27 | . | CASSAARNTEAFF
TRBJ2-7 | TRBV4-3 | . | CASSQSGQYEQYF
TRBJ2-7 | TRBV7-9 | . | CASSPSGGDYEQYF
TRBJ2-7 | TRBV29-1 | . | CSVEFSGVYEQYF
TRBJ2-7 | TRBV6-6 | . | CASRAGGEAYEQYF
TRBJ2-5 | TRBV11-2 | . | CASSRSRELGETQYF
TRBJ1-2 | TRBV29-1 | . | CSVETGVYGYTF
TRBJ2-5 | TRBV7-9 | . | CASSSTGTQETQYF
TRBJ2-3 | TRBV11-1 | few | CASSLFDRNTDTQYF
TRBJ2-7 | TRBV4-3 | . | CASSQEPGPYEQYF
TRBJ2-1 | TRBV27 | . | CASRPSGFGSYNEQFF
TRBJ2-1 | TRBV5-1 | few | CASSLADNEQFF
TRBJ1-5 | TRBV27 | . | CASSLDSNQPQHF
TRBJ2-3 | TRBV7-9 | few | CASSRYTDTQYF
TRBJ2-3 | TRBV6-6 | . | CASSYRGAPMDTQYF
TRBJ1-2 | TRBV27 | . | CASSLSGGRPGVYGYTF
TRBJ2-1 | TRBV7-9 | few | CASSPTGGEQFF
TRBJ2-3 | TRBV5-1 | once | CASSLARGRKDTQYF
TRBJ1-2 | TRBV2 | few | CAPRTDQNYGYTF
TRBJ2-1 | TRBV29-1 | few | CSVESGRLNEQFF
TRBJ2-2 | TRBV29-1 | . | CSVEDGREGELFF
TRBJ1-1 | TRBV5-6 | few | CASSRANTEAFF
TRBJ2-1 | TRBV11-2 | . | CASSLGRRRVYNEQFF
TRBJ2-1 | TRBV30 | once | CAWSVGAGGQEQFF
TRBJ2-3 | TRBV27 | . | CASSLSGTDTQYF
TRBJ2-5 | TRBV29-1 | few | CSALDRGFSETQYF
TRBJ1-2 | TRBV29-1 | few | CSVESGDGYTF
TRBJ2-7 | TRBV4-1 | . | CASSQTGGAAYEQYF
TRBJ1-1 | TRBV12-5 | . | CASGFDRATEAFF
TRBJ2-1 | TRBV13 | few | CASSFGTTLHEQFF
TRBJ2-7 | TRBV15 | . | CATSSRVSNEQYF
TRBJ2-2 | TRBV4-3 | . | CASSQLPGANTGELFF
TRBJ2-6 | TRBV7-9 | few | CASSLGRTGSHSGANVLTF
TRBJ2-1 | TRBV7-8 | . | CASSLESGGAGREQFF
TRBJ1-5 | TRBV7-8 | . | CASSPGSNQPQHF
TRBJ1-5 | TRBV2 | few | CASSEGGNQPQHF
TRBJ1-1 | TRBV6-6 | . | CASSERGSEAFF
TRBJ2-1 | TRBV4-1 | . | CASSQVTGNEQFF
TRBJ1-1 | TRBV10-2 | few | CASSEALGTGHTEAFF
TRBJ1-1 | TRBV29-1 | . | CSVIRGDEAFF
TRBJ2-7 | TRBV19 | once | CASSMGRHYEQYF
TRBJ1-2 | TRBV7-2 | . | CASSQQGAPYTPF
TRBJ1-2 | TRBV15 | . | CATSRTGVGYTF
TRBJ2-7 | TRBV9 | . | CASSVGGESYEQYF
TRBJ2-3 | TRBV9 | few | CASSGGGGDTQYF